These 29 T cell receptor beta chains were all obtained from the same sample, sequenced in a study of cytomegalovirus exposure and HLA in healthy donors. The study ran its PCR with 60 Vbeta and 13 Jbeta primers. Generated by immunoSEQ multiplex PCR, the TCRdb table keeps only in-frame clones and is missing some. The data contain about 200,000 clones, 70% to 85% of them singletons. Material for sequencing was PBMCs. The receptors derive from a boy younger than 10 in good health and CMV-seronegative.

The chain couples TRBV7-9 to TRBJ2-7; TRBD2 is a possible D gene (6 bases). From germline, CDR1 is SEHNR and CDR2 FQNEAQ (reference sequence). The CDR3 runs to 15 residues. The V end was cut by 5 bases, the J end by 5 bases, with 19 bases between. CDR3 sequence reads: CASSPTTRLVDEQYF. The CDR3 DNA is TGTGCCAGCAGCCCTACGACTAGATTGGTTGACGAGCAGTACTTC.

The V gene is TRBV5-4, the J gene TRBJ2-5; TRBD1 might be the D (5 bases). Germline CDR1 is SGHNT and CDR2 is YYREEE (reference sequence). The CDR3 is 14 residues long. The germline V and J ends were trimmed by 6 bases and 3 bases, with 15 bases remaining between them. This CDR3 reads CASKTRAGKETQYF. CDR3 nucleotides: TGTGCCAGCAAAACCAGGGCAGGTAAAGAGACCCAGTACTTC.

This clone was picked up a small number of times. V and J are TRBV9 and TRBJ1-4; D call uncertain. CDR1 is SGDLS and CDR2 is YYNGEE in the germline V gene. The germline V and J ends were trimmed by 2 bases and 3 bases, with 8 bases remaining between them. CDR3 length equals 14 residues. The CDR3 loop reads CASSVEDANEKLFF. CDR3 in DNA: TGTGCCAGCAGCGTCGAGGATGCTAATGAAAAACTGTTTTTT.

The CDR3 protein is CASSVGGLDYGYTF. DNA of the CDR3: TGTGCCAGCAGCGTGGGGGGTTTGGACTATGGCTACACCTTC. The chain employs TRBV9 and TRBJ1-2; the D gene is possibly TRBD1 (5 bases). Germline V gives CDR1 SGDLS, CDR2 YYNGEE. The V end was cut by 2 bases, the J end by 3 bases, with 11 bases between. The CDR3 runs to 14 residues.

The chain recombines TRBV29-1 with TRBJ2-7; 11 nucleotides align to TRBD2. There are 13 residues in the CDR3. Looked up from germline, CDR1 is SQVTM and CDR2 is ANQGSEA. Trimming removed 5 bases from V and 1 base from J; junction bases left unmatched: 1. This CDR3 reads CSVRLAGSYEQYF. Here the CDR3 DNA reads TGCAGCGTTAGACTAGCGGGGTCCTACGAGCAGTACTTC.

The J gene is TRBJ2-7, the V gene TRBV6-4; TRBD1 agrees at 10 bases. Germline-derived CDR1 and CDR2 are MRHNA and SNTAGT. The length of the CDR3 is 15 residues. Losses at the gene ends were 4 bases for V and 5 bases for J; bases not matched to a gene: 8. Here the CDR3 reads CASSVDGTGDHEQYF. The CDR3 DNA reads TGTGCCAGCAGTGTCGACGGGACAGGGGATCACGAGCAGTACTTC.

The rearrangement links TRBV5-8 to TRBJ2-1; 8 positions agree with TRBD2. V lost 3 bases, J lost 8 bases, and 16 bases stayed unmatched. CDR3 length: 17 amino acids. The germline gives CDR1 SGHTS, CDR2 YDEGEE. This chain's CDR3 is CASSYPPGLVVGDEQFF. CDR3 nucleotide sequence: TGTGCCAGCAGCTACCCTCCGGGACTAGTGGTGGGGGATGAGCAGTTCTTC. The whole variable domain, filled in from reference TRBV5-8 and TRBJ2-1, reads EAGVTQSPTHLIKTRGQQATLRCSPISGHTSVYWYQQALGLGLQFLLWYDEGEERNRGNFPPRFSGRQFPNYSSELNVNALELEDSALYLCASSYPPGLVVGDEQFFGPGTRLTVL.

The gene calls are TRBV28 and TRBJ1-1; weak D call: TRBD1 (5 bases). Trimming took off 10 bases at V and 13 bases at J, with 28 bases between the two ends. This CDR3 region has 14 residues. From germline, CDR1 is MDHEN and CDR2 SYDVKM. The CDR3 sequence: CATGMGGQWEEVFF. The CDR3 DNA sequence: TGTGCCACCGGGATGGGGGGTCAATGGGAGGAGGTTTTCTTT.

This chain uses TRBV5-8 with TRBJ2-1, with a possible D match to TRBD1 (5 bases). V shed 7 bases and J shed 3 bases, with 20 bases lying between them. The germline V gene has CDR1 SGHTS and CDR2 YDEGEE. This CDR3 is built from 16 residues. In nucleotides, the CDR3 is TGTGCCAGCCCCCACCCTAGGGGCCAGGGCTACAATGAGCAGTTCTTC. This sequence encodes CASPHPRGQGYNEQFF. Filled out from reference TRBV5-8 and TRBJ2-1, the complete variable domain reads EAGVTQSPTHLIKTRGQQATLRCSPISGHTSVYWYQQALGLGLQFLLWYDEGEERNRGNFPPRFSGRQFPNYSSELNVNALELEDSALYLCASPHPRGQGYNEQFFGPGTRLTVL.

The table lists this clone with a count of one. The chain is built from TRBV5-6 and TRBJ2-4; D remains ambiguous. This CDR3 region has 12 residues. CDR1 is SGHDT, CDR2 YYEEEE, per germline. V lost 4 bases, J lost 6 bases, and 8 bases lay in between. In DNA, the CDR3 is TGTGCCAGCAGCCCGGGTAGAAACATTCAGTACTTC. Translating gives CASSPGRNIQYF.

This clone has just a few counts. CDR3 nucleotide sequence: TGTGCCAGCGGGAAAAACAGGGGGCAGCCCCAGCATTTT. Translating gives CASGKNRGQPQHF. The chain employs TRBV2 and TRBJ1-5; 8 bases match TRBD1. Germline loops: CDR1 SNHLY, CDR2 FYNNEI. The CDR3 extends over 13 amino acids. The V segment lost 8 bases and the J segment 7 bases; nucleotides outside the gene matches: 7.

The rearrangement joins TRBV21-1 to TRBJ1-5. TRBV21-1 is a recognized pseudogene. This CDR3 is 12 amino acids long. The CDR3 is CASPRGFQPQHF. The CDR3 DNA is TGTGCCAGCCCTAGAGGGTTTCAGCCCCAGCATTTT.

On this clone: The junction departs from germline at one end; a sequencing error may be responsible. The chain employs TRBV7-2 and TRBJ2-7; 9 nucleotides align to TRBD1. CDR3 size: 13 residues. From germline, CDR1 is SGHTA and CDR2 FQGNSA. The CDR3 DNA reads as TGTGCCCTCCGGGACAGGGCCTCCCACGAGCAGTACTTC. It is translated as CALRDRASHEQYF. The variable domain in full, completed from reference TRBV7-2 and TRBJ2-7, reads GAGVSQSPSNKVTEKGKDVELRCDPISGHTALYWYRQSLGQGLEFLIYFQGNSAPDKSGLPSDRFSAERTGGSVSTLTIQRTQQEDSAVYLCALRDRASHEQYFGPGTRLTVT.

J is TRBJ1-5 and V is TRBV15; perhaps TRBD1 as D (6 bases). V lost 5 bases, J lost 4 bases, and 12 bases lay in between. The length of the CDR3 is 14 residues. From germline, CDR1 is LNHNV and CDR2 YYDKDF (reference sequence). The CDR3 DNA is TGTGCCACCAGCGTAGGACAGTTTAATCAGCCCCAGCATTTT. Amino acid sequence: CATSVGQFNQPQHF.

CDR3 sequence: CASGPIQGRETQYF. DNA of the CDR3: TGTGCCAGCGGACCGATACAGGGGCGAGAGACCCAGTACTTC. This rearrangement joins TRBV5-6 to TRBJ2-5; 7 bases map to TRBD1. The CDR3 extends over 14 amino acids. The germline V gene encodes CDR1 SGHDT and CDR2 YYEEEE. The junction had 10 bases not matched to a gene; V was cut back by 7 bases and J by 4 bases. Combining the CDR3 with reference TRBV5-6 and TRBJ2-5 gives the whole variable domain DAGVTQSPTHLIKTRGQQVTLRCSPKSGHDTVSWYQQALGQGPQFIFQYYEEEERQRGNFPDRFSGHQFPNYSSELNVNALLLGDSALYLCASGPIQGRETQYFGPGTRLLVL.

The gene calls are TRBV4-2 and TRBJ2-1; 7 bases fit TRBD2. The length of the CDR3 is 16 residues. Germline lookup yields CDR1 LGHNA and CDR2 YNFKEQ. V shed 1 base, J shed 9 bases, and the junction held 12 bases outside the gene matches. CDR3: CASSQAIWGGGGEQFF. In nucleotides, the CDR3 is TGTGCCAGCAGCCAAGCGATATGGGGCGGGGGTGGTGAGCAGTTCTTC.

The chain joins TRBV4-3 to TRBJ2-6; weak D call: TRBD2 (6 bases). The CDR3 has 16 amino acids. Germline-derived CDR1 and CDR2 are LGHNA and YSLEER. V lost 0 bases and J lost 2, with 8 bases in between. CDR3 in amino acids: CASSQDRGTGANVLTF. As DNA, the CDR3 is TGCGCCAGCAGCCAAGATCGGGGGACTGGGGCCAACGTCCTGACTTTC.

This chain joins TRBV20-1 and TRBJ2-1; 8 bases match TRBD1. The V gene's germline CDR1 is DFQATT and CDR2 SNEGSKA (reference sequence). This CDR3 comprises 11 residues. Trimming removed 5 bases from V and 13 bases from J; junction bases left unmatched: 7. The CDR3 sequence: CSAPLQGAQFF. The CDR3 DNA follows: TGCAGTGCTCCTCTTCAGGGGGCCCAGTTCTTC.

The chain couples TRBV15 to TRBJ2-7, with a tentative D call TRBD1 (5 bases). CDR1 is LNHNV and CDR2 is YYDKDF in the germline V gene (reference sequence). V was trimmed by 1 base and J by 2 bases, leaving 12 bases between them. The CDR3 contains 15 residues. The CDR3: CATSRAIQGPYEQYF. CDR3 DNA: TGTGCCACCAGCAGAGCTATCCAGGGCCCCTACGAGCAGTACTTC.

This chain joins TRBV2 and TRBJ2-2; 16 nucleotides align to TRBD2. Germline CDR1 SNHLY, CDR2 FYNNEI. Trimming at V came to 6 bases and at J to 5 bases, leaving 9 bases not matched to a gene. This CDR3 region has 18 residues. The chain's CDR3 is CASSSGTSGGALTGELFF. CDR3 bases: TGTGCCAGCAGCTCCGGGACTAGCGGGGGGGCCTTAACCGGGGAGCTGTTTTTT.

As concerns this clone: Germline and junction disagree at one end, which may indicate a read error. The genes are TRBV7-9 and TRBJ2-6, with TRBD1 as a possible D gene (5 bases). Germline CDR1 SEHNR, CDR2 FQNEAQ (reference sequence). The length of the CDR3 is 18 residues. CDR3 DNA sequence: TGTGCCAGCAGCCGCAGCGAGCCTGTCCCGTCTGGGGCCAACGGCCTGACTTTC. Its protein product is CASSRSEPVPSGANGLTF.

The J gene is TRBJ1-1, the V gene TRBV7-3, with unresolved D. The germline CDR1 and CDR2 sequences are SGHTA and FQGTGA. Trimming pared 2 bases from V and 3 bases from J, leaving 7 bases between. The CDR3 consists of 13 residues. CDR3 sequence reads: CASSLVSYTEAFF. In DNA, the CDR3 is TGTGCCAGCAGCTTAGTCTCCTACACTGAAGCTTTCTTT.

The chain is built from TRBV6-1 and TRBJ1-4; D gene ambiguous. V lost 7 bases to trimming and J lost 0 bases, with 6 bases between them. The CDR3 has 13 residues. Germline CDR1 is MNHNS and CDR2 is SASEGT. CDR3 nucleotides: TGTGCCAGCATGAGATCAACTAATGAAAAACTGTTTTTT. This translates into CASMRSTNEKLFF.

The CDR3 spells CASSPGTGTSNQPQHF. As DNA, the CDR3 is TGTGCCAGTAGCCCCGGGACAGGGACAAGCAATCAGCCCCAGCATTTT. The chain links TRBV19 to TRBJ1-5; 9 bases line up with TRBD1. Per the germline V gene, CDR1 is LNHDA and CDR2 is SQIVND (reference sequence). The CDR3 loop spans 16 amino acids. Germline trimming cut 6 bases from V and 1 base from J; bases unmatched to any gene: 7.

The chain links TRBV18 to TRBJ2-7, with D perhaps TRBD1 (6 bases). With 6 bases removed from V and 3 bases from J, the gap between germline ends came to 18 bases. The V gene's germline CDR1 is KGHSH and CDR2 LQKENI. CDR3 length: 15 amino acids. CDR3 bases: TGTGCCAGCTCTCGACAGGAGCAGCCACTCTACGAGCAGTACTTC. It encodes CASSRQEQPLYEQYF.

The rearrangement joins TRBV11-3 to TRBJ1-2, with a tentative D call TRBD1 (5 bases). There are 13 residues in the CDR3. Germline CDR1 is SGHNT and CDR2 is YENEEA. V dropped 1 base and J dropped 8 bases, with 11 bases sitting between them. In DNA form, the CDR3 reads TGTGCCAGCAGCTTAGTGGAGGGGAGCGGCTACACCTTC. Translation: CASSLVEGSGYTF.

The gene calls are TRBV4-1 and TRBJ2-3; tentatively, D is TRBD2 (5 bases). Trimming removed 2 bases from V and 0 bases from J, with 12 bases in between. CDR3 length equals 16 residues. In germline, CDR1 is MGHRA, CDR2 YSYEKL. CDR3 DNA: TGCGCCAGCAGCCAAACGGCTAGCCTCAGCACAGATACGCAGTATTTT. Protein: CASSQTASLSTDTQYF.

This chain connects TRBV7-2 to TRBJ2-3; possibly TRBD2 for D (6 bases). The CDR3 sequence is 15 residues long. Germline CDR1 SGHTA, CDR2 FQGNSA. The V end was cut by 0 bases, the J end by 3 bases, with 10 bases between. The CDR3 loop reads CASSLALGLTDTQYF. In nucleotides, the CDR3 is TGTGCCAGCAGCTTAGCGCTTGGACTAACAGATACGCAGTATTTT.

The CDR3 region is CASSLPRGGGTDTQYF. The CDR3, as DNA: TGCGCCAGCAGCCTCCCTCGCGGGGGGGGAACAGATACGCAGTATTTT. V is TRBV4-1 and J is TRBJ2-3; TRBD2 matches at 9 bases. Germline V CDR1 and CDR2: MGHRA, YSYEKL. V dropped 4 bases and J dropped 3; count of bases not matched to a gene: 8. The CDR3 contains 16 residues.